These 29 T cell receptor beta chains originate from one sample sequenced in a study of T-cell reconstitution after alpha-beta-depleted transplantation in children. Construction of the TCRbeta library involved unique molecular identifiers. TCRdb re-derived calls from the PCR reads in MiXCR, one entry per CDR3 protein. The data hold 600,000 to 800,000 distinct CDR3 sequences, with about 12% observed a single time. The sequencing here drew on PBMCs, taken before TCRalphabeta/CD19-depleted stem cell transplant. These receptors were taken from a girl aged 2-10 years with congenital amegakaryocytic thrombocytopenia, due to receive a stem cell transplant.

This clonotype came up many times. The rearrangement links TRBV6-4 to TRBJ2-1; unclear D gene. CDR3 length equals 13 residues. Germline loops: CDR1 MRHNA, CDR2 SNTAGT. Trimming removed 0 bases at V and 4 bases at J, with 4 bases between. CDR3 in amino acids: CASSDSLYNEQFF. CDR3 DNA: TGTGCCAGCAGTGACTCCCTATACAATGAGCAGTTCTTC.

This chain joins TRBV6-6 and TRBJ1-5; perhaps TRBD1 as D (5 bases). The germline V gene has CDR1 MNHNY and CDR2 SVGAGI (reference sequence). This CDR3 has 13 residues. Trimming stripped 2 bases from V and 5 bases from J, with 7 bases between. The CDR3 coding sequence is TGTGCCAGCAGTTACCGCAGGGATCAGCCCCAGCATTTT. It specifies CASSYRRDQPQHF.

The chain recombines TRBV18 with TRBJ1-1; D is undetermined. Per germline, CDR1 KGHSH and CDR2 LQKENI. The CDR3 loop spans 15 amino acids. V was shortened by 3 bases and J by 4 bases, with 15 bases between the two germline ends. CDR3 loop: CASSPLQSASTEAFF. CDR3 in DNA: TGTGCCAGCTCACCCCTCCAATCTGCGAGCACTGAAGCTTTCTTT.

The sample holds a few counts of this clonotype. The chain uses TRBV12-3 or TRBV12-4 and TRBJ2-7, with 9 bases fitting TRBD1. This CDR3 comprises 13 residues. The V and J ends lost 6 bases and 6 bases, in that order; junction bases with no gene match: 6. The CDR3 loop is CASRMTGGSEQYF. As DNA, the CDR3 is TGTGCCAGCAGAATGACAGGGGGAAGCGAGCAGTACTTC.

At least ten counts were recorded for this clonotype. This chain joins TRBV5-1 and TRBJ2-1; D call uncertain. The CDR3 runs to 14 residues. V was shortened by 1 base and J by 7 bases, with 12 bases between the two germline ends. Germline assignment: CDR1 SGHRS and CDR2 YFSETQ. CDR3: CASSLSRPANEQFF. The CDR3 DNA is TGCGCCAGCAGCTTGTCGCGGCCGGCTAATGAGCAGTTCTTC.

This CDR3 is CASSDGSGNYEQYF. The CDR3 nucleotides read TGTGCCAGCAGTGATGGTAGCGGCAACTACGAGCAGTACTTC. The V and J genes are TRBV2 and TRBJ2-7; D possibly corresponds to TRBD2 (6 bases). Germline V gene sequence: CDR1 SNHLY, CDR2 FYNNEI. This CDR3 comprises 14 residues. The V and J ends lost 3 bases and 3 bases respectively, with 12 bases between them.

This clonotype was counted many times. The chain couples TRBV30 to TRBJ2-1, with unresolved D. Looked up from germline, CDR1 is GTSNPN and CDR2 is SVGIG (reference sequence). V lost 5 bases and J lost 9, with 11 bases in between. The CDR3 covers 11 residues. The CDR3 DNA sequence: TGTGCCTGGCAAAGGGTGTGTGAGCAGTTCTTC. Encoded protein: CAWQRVCEQFF. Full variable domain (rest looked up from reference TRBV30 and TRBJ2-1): SQTIHQWPATLVQPVGSPLSLECTVEGTSNPNLYWYRQAAGRGLQLLFYSVGIGQISSEVPQNLSASRPQDRQFILSSKKLLLSDSGFYLCAWQRVCEQFFGPGTRLTVL.

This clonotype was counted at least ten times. The CDR3 loop is CSARGAGLRVTGELFF. CDR3 nucleotides: TGCAGTGCTAGAGGGGCCGGTCTCAGGGTCACCGGGGAGCTGTTTTTT. The J gene is TRBJ2-2, the V gene TRBV20-1; possible D gene TRBD1, 5 bases. This CDR3 is 16 amino acids long. Trimming removed 1 base at V and 4 bases at J, with 16 bases between. Germline assignment: CDR1 DFQATT and CDR2 SNEGSKA (reference sequence).

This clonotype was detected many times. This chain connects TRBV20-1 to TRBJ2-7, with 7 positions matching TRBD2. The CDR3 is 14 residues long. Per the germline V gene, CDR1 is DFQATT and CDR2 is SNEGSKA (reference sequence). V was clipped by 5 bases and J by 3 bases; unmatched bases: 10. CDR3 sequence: CSALHLAENYEQYF. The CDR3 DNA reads TGCAGTGCTTTACATCTAGCGGAGAACTACGAGCAGTACTTC.

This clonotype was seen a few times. The CDR3 DNA reads TGTGCCATCAGTAAGGGGGGGAATCAGCCCCAGCATTTT. This encodes CAISKGGNQPQHF. This chain connects TRBV10-3 to TRBJ1-5; maybe TRBD1 (6 bases). CDR3 length: 13 residues. Germline CDR1 and CDR2: ENHRY and SYGVKD. V dropped 5 bases and J dropped 4 bases, with 9 bases sitting between them.

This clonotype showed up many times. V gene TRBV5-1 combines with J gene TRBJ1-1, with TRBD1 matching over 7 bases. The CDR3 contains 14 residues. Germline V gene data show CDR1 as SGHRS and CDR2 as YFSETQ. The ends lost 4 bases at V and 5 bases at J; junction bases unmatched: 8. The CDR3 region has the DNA TGCGCCAGCAGCCTCTACACAGGGGATACTGAAGCTTTCTTT. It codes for CASSLYTGDTEAFF.

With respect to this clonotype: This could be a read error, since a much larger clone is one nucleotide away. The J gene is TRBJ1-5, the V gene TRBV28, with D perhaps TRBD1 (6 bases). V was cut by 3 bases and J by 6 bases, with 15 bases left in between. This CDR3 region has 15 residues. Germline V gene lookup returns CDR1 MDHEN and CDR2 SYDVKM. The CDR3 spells CASSFPQGTGQPQHF. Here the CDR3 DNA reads TGTGCCAGCAGTTTTCCTCAGGGGACCGGTCAGCCCCAGCATTTT.

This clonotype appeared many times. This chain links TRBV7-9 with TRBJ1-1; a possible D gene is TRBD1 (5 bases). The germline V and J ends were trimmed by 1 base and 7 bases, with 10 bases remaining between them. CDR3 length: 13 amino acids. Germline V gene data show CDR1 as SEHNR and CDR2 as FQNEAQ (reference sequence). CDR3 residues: CASSLGAGFEAFF. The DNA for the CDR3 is TGTGCCAGCAGCTTAGGGGCAGGGTTTGAAGCTTTCTTT.

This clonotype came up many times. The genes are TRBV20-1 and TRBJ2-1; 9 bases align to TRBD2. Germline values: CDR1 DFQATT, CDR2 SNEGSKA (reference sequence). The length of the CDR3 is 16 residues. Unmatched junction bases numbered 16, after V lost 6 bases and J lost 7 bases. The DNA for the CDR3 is TGCAGTGCAACGAAATTAGCGGGAGTGAGGTCGAATGAGCAGTTCTTC. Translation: CSATKLAGVRSNEQFF.

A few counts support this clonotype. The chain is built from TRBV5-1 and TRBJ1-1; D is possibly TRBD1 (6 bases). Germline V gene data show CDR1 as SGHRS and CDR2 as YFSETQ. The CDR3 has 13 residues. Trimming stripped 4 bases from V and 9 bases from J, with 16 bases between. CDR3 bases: TGCGCCAGCAGCCAGACCGGACAGTCACAAGCTTTCTTT. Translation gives CASSQTGQSQAFF.

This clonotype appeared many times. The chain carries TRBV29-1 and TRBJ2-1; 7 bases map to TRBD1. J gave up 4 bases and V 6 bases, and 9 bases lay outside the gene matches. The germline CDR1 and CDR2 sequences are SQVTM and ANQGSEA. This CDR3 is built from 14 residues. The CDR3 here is CSVTEQGRYNEQFF. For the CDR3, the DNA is TGCAGCGTCACTGAACAGGGGCGTTACAATGAGCAGTTCTTC.

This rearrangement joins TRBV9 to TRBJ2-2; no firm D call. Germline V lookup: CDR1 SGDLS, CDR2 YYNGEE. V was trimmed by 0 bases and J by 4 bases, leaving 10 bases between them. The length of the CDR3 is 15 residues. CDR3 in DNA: TGTGCCAGCAGCGTAGCTCGTGGTCTCACCGGGGAGCTGTTTTTT. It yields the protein CASSVARGLTGELFF.

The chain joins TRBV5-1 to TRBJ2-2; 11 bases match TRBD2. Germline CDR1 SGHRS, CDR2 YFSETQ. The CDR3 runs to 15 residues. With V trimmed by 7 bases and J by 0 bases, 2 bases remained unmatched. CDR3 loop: CASGTSGANTGELFF. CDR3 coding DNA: TGCGCCAGCGGGACTAGCGGAGCGAACACCGGGGAGCTGTTTTTT. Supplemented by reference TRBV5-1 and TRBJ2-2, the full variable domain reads KAGVTQTPRYLIKTRGQQVTLSCSPISGHRSVSWYQQTPGQGLQFLFEYFSETQRNKGNFPGRFSGRQFSNSRSEMNVSTLELGDSALYLCASGTSGANTGELFFGEGSRLTVL.

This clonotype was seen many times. The CDR3, as DNA: TGTGCCAGCAGCGTGGGACTAGCGGAATACAATGAGCAGTTCTTC. Encoded protein: CASSVGLAEYNEQFF. This chain uses TRBV5-6 with TRBJ2-1, with 11 bases lining up with TRBD2. V gave up 4 bases and J gave up 4 bases; unmatched junction bases: 4. The germline V gene encodes CDR1 SGHDT and CDR2 YYEEEE. CDR3 length: 15 amino acids.

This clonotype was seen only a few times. Written as DNA, the CDR3 is TGCGCCAGCAGCTTTGTCTCGCGGAGGAGCACAGATACGCAGTATTTT. Protein sequence: CASSFVSRRSTDTQYF. The chain links TRBV5-1 to TRBJ2-3; D might be TRBD2 (5 bases). The CDR3 covers 16 residues. V lost 2 bases, J lost 0 bases, and 13 bases lay in between. The germline V gene has CDR1 SGHRS and CDR2 YFSETQ.

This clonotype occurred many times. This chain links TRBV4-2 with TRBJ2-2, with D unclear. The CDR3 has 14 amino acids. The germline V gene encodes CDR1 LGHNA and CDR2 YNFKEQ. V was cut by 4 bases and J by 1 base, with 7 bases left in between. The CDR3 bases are TGTGCCAGCAGCCCCTACTGGAACACCGGGGAGCTGTTTTTT. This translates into CASSPYWNTGELFF.

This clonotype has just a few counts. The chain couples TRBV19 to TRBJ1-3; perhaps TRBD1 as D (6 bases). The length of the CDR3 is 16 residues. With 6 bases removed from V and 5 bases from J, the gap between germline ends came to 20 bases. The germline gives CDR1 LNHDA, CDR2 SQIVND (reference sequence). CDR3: CASSPAVGGRRNTIYF. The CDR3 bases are TGTGCCAGTAGCCCCGCGGTCGGGGGCCGGAGAAACACCATATATTTT.

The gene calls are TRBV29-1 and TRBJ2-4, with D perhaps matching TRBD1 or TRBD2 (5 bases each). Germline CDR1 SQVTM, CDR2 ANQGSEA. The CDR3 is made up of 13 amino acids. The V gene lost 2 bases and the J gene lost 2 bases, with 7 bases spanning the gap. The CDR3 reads CSVEWGTKNIQYF. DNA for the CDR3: TGCAGCGTTGAATGGGGGACCAAAAACATTCAGTACTTC.

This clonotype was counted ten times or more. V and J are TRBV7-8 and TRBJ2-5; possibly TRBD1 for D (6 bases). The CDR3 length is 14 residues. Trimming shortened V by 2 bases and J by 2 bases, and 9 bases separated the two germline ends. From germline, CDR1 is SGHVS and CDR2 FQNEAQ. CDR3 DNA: TGTGCCAGCAGCTTATTCGGACAGCAAGAGACCCAGTACTTC. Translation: CASSLFGQQETQYF. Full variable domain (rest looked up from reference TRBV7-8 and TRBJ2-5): GAGVSQSPRYKVAKRGQDVALRCDPISGHVSLFWYQQALGQGPEFLTYFQNEAQLDKSGLPSDRFFAERPEGSVSTLKIQRTQQEDSAVYLCASSLFGQQETQYFGPGTRLLVL.

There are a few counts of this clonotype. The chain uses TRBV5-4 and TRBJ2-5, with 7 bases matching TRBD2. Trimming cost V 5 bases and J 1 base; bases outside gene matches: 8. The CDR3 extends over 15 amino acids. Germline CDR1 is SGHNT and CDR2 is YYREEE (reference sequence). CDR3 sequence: CASSLSGGSQETQYF. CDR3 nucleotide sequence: TGTGCCAGCAGTCTGTCGGGCGGGAGCCAAGAGACCCAGTACTTC.

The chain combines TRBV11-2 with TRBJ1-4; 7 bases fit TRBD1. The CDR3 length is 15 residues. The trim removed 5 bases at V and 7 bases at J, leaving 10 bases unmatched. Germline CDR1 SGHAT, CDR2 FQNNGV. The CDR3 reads CASSTGQERREKLFF. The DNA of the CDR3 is TGTGCCAGCAGCACCGGACAGGAAAGGCGTGAAAAACTGTTTTTT.

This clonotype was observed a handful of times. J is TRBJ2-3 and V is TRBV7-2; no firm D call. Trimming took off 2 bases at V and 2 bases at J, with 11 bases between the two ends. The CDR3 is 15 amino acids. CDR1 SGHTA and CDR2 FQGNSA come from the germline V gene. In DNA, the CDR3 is TGTGCCAGCAGCTTAACCGTGCCCCTCACAGATACGCAGTATTTT. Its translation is CASSLTVPLTDTQYF. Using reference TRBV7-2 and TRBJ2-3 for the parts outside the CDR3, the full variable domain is GAGVSQSPSNKVTEKGKDVELRCDPISGHTALYWYRQSLGQGLEFLIYFQGNSAPDKSGLPSDRFSAERTGGSVSTLTIQRTQQEDSAVYLCASSLTVPLTDTQYFGPGTRLTVL.

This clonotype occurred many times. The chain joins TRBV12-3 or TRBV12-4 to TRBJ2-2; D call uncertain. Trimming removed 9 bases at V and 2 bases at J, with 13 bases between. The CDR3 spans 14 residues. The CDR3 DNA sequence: TGTGCCAGTACCGGGTGGAGAAACACCGGGGAGCTGTTTTTT. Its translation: CASTGWRNTGELFF.

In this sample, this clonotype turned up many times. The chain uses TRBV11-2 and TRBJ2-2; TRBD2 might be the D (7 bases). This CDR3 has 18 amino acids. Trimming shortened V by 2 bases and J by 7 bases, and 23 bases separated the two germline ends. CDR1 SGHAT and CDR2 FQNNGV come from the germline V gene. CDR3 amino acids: CASSLPQSHGGRIGELFF. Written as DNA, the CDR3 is TGTGCCAGCAGCTTACCCCAATCTCACGGGGGGCGGATCGGGGAGCTGTTTTTT.